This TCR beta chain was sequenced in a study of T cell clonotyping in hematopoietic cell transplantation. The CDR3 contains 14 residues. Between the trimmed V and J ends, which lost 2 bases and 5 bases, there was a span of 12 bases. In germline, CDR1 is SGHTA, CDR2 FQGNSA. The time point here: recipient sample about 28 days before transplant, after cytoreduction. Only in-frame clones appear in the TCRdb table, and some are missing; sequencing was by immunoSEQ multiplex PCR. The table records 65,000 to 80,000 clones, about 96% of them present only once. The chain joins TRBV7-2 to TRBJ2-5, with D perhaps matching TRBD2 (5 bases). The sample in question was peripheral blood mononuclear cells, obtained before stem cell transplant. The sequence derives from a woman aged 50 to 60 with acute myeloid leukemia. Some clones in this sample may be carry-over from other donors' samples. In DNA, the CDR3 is TGTGCCAGCAGCTTATCAGGACTGGGGGAGACCCAGTACTTC. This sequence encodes CASSLSGLGETQYF.